This T cell receptor (beta chain) was recovered during a study of cytomegalovirus exposure and HLA in healthy donors. Researchers ran the PCR with 60 Vbeta and 13 Jbeta primers. TCRdb keeps only in-frame clones here, not all; method: immunoSEQ multiplex PCR. The sample contains roughly 180,000 clones, 78% of which appear only once. Germline-derived CDR1 and CDR2 are MNHNY and SVGAGI (reference sequence). The trim removed 6 bases at V and 5 bases at J, leaving 5 bases unmatched. There are 15 residues in the CDR3. The study's findings and limits: The records held CMV serostatus as the only immune exposure information. Earlier analysis looked at TCR beta V segments, and most were productive about 90% or about 30% of the time. A reported reduction in N-insertions relative to the roughly 710-donor mean was seen in an Asian-associated ancestry cluster in a later analysis.

About this clone itself: Its target is unknown.

The TCR comes from a female donor in good health and CMV-seronegative. This chain uses TRBV6-6 with TRBJ2-1, with 12 bases matching TRBD1. Sequenced input: PBMCs. The CDR3 DNA reads TGTGCCAGCAGGCCGGGACAGGGGGCGAACAATGAGCAGTTCTTC. This translates into CASRPGQGANNEQFF.